The clone carrying this TCR beta chain was recorded many times. Its antigen is not identified. Per germline, CDR1 SGHAT and CDR2 FQNNGV. The junction had 10 bases not matched to a gene; V was cut back by 5 bases and J by 5 bases. The CDR3 runs 15 residues. The data were taken from a study of identical twins. Study results and caveats: Surplus twin overlap in beta out-of-frame sequences was less pronounced. Out-of-frame alpha sequences common to twins exhibited a surplus of low generation probability.

TCRdb processed the 5' RACE reads anew with MiXCR; each CDR3 protein has one entry. In the table there are approximately 150,000 distinct CDR3 sequences, roughly 3.2% of which are singletons. Sequencing was done on a sample of memory T cells sorted from blood. The chain carries TRBV11-2 and TRBJ1-1, with TRBD1 identical over 8 bases. This TCR was sampled from a man aged 18 to 30 in good health. The CDR3 here is CASSLQGAAWTEAFF. The CDR3 DNA reads TGTGCCAGCAGCCTCCAGGGGGCAGCCTGGACTGAAGCTTTCTTT. The entire variable domain, with the rest obtained from reference TRBV11-2 and TRBJ1-1, is as follows: EAGVAQSPRYKIIEKRQSVAFWCNPISGHATLYWYQQILGQGPKLLIQFQNNGVVDDSQLPKDRFSAERLKGVDSTLKIQPAKLEDSAVYLCASSLQGAAWTEAFFGQGTRLTVV.